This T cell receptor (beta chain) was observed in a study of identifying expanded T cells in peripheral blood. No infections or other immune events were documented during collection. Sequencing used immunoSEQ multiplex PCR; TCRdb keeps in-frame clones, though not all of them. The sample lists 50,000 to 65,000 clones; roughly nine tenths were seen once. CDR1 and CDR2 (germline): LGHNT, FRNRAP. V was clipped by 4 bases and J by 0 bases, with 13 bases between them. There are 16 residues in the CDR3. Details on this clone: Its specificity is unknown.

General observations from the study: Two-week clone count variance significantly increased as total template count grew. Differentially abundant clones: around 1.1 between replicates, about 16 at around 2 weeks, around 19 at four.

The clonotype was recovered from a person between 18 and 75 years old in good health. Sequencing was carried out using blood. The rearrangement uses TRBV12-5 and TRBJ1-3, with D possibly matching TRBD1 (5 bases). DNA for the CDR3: TGTGCTAGTGGTTGGAAACAGGACTTCTCTGGAAACACCATATATTTT. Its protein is CASGWKQDFSGNTIYF.